These 7 T cell receptor beta chains originate from one sample sequenced in a study of blood T cell repertoires in COVID-19. The table came from immunoSEQ multiplex PCR; TCRdb's copy has only in-frame clones and leaves some out. The sample lists 100,000 or so clones, roughly 92% occurring once. The material sequenced was peripheral blood. Source of these receptors: a woman in her fifties or sixties with COVID-19, enrolled during active disease.

The chain is built from TRBV10-2 and TRBJ2-7, with a weak D call TRBD1 (5 bases). CDR3 size: 13 residues. The germline V and J ends were trimmed by 4 bases and 1 base, with 8 bases remaining between them. From germline, CDR1 is WSHSY and CDR2 SAAADI. Here the CDR3 reads CASSVQGSYEQYF. In nucleotides, the CDR3 is TGCGCCAGCAGTGTGCAGGGATCCTACGAGCAGTACTTC.

The chain combines TRBV15 with TRBJ1-2; 9 bases align to TRBD1. Trimming at V came to 5 bases and at J to 7 bases, leaving 17 bases not matched to a gene. Germline V gene lookup returns CDR1 LNHNV and CDR2 YYDKDF (reference sequence). CDR3 length equals 17 residues. Here the CDR3 DNA reads TGTGCCACCAGCCCGATGGACAGGGGCTTCGTGTGGAGTGGCTACACCTTC. It encodes CATSPMDRGFVWSGYTF.

The J gene is TRBJ2-1, the V gene TRBV5-1; a weak D match, TRBD2 (6 bases). V was pared by 0 bases and J by 1 base, with 11 bases between. Germline V lookup: CDR1 SGHRS, CDR2 YFSETQ. This CDR3 is built from 16 residues. CDR3 region: CASSLVVRGSYNEQFF. The CDR3 DNA sequence: TGCGCCAGCAGCTTGGTGGTGCGGGGTTCCTACAATGAGCAGTTCTTC.

The chain links TRBV27 to TRBJ1-5, with D unresolved. Trimming took 3 bases from V and 4 from J, leaving 10 bases between them. CDR1 and CDR2 from the germline V gene are MNHEY and SMNVEV (reference sequence). The CDR3 runs to 14 residues. The CDR3 here is CASSLAGLNQPQHF. DNA for the CDR3: TGTGCCAGCAGTTTGGCGGGGTTAAATCAGCCCCAGCATTTT.

This clone was found once. The gene calls are TRBV5-6 and TRBJ2-2; 13 bases align to TRBD2. The CDR3 contains 16 residues. The J segment lost 4 bases and the V segment lost 4 bases, leaving 4 bases of the junction unmatched. Germline loops: CDR1 SGHDT, CDR2 YYEEEE. CDR3 nucleotides: TGTGCCAGCAGCCGACTAGCGGGGGGCCTCACCGGGGAGCTGTTTTTT. Translation: CASSRLAGGLTGELFF.

The genes are TRBV27 and TRBJ1-6; 11 nucleotides align to TRBD1. The CDR3 loop spans 14 amino acids. The J segment lost 7 bases and the V segment lost 4 bases, leaving 0 bases of the junction unmatched. CDR1 is MNHEY, CDR2 SMNVEV, per germline (reference sequence). The CDR3 DNA reads as TGTGCCAGCAGTTGGACAGGGGGCAATTCACCCCTCCACTTT. Protein product: CASSWTGGNSPLHF.

The J gene is TRBJ1-2, the V gene TRBV2; 8 bases line up with TRBD1. V shed 7 bases and J 4 bases; nucleotides not matched to a gene: 11. Germline CDR1 SNHLY, CDR2 FYNNEI. CDR3 length: 15 residues. Written as DNA, the CDR3 is TGTGCCAGCAACGTCCCGGGACAGGAAGGCTATGGCTACACCTTC. Translation: CASNVPGQEGYGYTF.